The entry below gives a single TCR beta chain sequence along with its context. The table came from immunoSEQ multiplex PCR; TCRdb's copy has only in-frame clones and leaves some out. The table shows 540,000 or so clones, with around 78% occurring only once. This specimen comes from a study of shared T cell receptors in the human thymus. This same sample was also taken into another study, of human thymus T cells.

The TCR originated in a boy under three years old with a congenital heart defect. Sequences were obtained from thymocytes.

The CDR3 nucleotides read TGCAGCGCCATGACTAGCGGGTGGCACGATACGCAGTATTTT. Translating it yields CSAMTSGWHDTQYF. The chain couples TRBV29-1 to TRBJ2-3; 10 bases are a match to TRBD2. The ends lost 7 bases at V and 6 bases at J; junction bases unmatched: 10. Per the germline V gene, CDR1 is SQVTM and CDR2 is ANQGSEA. CDR3 size: 14 residues.